The 14 T cell receptor beta chains reported below all come from one sample, sequenced in a study of regulatory T cells in long-lasting Graves disease. Time point described: newly diagnosed GD, antithyroid drugs for less than 3 months. PBMC RNA served as the TCR library source. Investigators prepared the TCR beta libraries by applying iRepertoire HTBI primers and Arm-PCR of CDR3 regions. In TCRdb, the multiplex PCR reads were re-called with MiXCR into one record per CDR3 protein. Among around 250,000 distinct CDR3 sequences listed, about 17% were seen once. The sequences come from peripheral blood mononuclear cells (PBMCs), collected at new diagnosis, from a patient treated with antithyroid drugs. All receptors come from a female donor with Graves disease.

The rearrangement links TRBV6-2 or TRBV6-3 to TRBJ2-1, with TRBD2 matching over 8 bases. This CDR3 has 15 residues. V was clipped by 2 bases and J by 4 bases; unmatched bases: 4. CDR1 is MNHEY, CDR2 SVGEGT, per germline. CDR3 protein: CASSYRLAGYNEQFF. CDR3 nucleotide sequence: TGTGCCAGCAGTTACCGGCTAGCGGGTTACAATGAGCAGTTCTTC.

The sample holds many counts of this clonotype. The chain carries TRBV10-3 and TRBJ1-2, with TRBD1 matching over 8 bases. The CDR3 contains 15 residues. Germline V gives CDR1 ENHRY, CDR2 SYGVKD. The trim removed 6 bases at V and 0 bases at J, leaving 6 bases unmatched. This CDR3 reads CAIRGDRGSNYGYTF. The CDR3 nucleotides are TGTGCCATCAGGGGAGACAGGGGATCTAACTATGGCTACACCTTC.

Comment on this clonotype: A much larger clonotype is one base distant, so this may be a read error. This chain links TRBV28 with TRBJ2-5; 8 nucleotides line up with TRBD1. The CDR3 runs 15 residues. V dropped 4 bases and J dropped 0; count of bases not matched to a gene: 4. The V gene's germline CDR1 is MDHEN and CDR2 SYDVKM. CDR3 DNA: TGTGCCAGCAGTTCACCGGGACAGGACCAAGAGACCCAGTACTTC. It is translated as CASSSPGQDQETQYF.

This clonotype was recorded at least ten times. This rearrangement joins TRBV24-1 to TRBJ2-2; tentative D call: TRBD2 (5 bases). V dropped 3 bases and J dropped 5 bases, with 12 bases sitting between them. Germline V gene sequence: CDR1 KGHDR, CDR2 SFDVKD. The CDR3 runs 15 residues. CDR3 region: CATSDPPSGTGELFF. CDR3 sequence (DNA): TGTGCCACCAGTGATCCCCCAAGCGGTACCGGGGAGCTGTTTTTT.

Many counts were recorded for this clonotype. This chain connects TRBV3-1 to TRBJ2-1; D may be TRBD1 (6 bases). Germline lookup yields CDR1 LGHDT and CDR2 YNNKEL (reference sequence). The CDR3 loop spans 17 amino acids. V gave up 4 bases and J gave up 4 bases, with 20 bases separating them. CDR3 residues: CASSLPQGRKGYNEQFF. In nucleotides, the CDR3 is TGTGCCAGCAGCCTCCCACAGGGTCGAAAAGGGTACAATGAGCAGTTCTTC.

This clonotype was observed many times. The genes are TRBV10-3 and TRBJ2-5, with D possibly called TRBD1 or TRBD2 (5 bases each). Germline loops: CDR1 ENHRY, CDR2 SYGVKD. The CDR3 has 14 residues. Trimming pared 3 bases from V and 1 base from J, leaving 9 bases between. CDR3 bases: TGTGCCATCAGTGATGGGGCGGGCCAAGAGACCCAGTACTTC. It yields the protein CAISDGAGQETQYF.

This clonotype was detected a few times. The rearrangement joins TRBV6-2 or TRBV6-3 to TRBJ2-7; 9 nucleotides line up with TRBD1. Looked up from germline, CDR1 is MNHEY and CDR2 is SVGEGT. The ends lost 2 bases at V and 7 bases at J; junction bases unmatched: 9. The CDR3 has 15 amino acids. The CDR3: CASSYRRTGEGEQYF. The CDR3 nucleotides are TGTGCCAGCAGTTACAGAAGGACAGGGGAGGGTGAGCAGTACTTC.

This clonotype was observed many times. V is TRBV6-1 and J is TRBJ1-2; D is perhaps TRBD1 (5 bases). CDR1 is MNHNS, CDR2 SASEGT, per germline. The CDR3 runs to 14 residues. Trimming shortened V by 5 bases and J by 6 bases, and 16 bases separated the two germline ends. The CDR3 region is CASSPTGTTHGYTF. DNA for the CDR3: TGTGCCAGCAGTCCAACCGGGACGACCCATGGCTACACCTTC.

In the case of this clonotype: A single base separates this from a much larger clone, so it may be a read error. The genes are TRBV3-1 and TRBJ2-7; D call uncertain. This CDR3 region has 11 residues. Per germline, CDR1 LGHDT and CDR2 YNNKEL (reference sequence). V was shortened by 7 bases and J by 7 bases, with 11 bases between the two germline ends. In DNA form, the CDR3 reads TGTGCCAGCAACGCAGTATCGGAGCAGTACTTC. Translation gives CASNAVSEQYF.

The sample holds many counts of this clonotype. This chain connects TRBV28 to TRBJ1-1; unclear D gene. V gave up 3 bases and J gave up 4 bases, with 9 bases separating them. The CDR3 runs to 13 residues. CDR1 is MDHEN and CDR2 is SYDVKM in the germline V gene. CDR3 in amino acids: CASSFSGITEAFF. The CDR3 region has the DNA TGTGCCAGCAGTTTTTCGGGTATCACTGAAGCTTTCTTT.

In this sample, this clonotype turned up many times. The chain carries TRBV28 and TRBJ2-3, with D possibly being TRBD2 (5 bases). The germline V gene has CDR1 MDHEN and CDR2 SYDVKM. Trimming pared 6 bases from V and 0 bases from J, leaving 16 bases between. The CDR3 consists of 16 residues. CDR3 DNA: TGTGCCAGCAGCGAGACCTTCGCGGGTAGCACAGATACGCAGTATTTT. Its translation is CASSETFAGSTDTQYF.

V gene TRBV20-1 combines with J gene TRBJ2-1; 8 bases match TRBD2. CDR3 length equals 15 residues. The junction had 8 bases not matched to a gene; V was cut back by 1 base and J by 6 bases. Germline V gene sequence: CDR1 DFQATT, CDR2 SNEGSKA (reference sequence). This chain's CDR3 is CSARGAAGEANEQFF. DNA of the CDR3: TGCAGTGCTAGAGGGGCAGCGGGAGAGGCCAATGAGCAGTTCTTC.

The V and J genes are TRBV6-2 or TRBV6-3 and TRBJ1-4; 8 bases map to TRBD1. This CDR3 region has 14 residues. The V gene's germline CDR1 is MNHEY and CDR2 SVGEGT. Trimming at V came to 5 bases and at J to 8 bases, leaving 7 bases not matched to a gene. The CDR3 here is CASSEDRAEEKLFF. Written as DNA, the CDR3 is TGTGCCAGCAGTGAGGACAGGGCGGAAGAAAAACTGTTTTTT.

This clonotype was seen repeatedly, ten times or more. The V call is TRBV20-1, the J call TRBJ2-1; 11 nucleotides align to TRBD2. After removal of 6 bases from V and 3 bases from J, the junction contained 7 bases not matched to a gene. The CDR3 covers 15 residues. From germline, CDR1 is DFQATT and CDR2 SNEGSKA (reference sequence). CDR3 nucleotide sequence: TGCAGTGCACCGGCACTAGCGGGAGTCTACAATGAGCAGTTCTTC. Amino acid sequence: CSAPALAGVYNEQFF.